This TCR beta chain emerged from a study of cytomegalovirus exposure and HLA in healthy donors (dated 2017 in TCRdb). Regarding the study in general: An earlier analysis of 550 to 700 of the donors reported approximately 290 Gb of sequence data and roughly 100 million unique TCR beta sequences from roughly 180 million T cells. Of the roughly 400 genotyped donors, 75% to 85% were placed in the genetic ancestry cluster associated with self-reported Caucasian donors. Besides the first cohort of roughly 640 subjects, a separate validation cohort made up of 120 different subjects was used. A later genetic analysis took genome-wide SNP genotypes for about 65% of the roughly 670 donors and used that subset as a discovery cohort. An early release covering 550 to 650 HLA-typed donors comprised approximately 290 gigabases of sequencing data and 65 million to 100 million unique TCR sequences. Rather than drawing on any new phenotypic data, the later analysis identified candidate immune exposures from TCR beta sequences and the way those sequences occurred across donors. On average, approximately 250,000 unique TCR beta nucleotide sequences were sequenced per donor among some 430 genotyped donors of the cohort, with roughly 18% of those sequences being non-productive. In an earlier analysis of 587 of the donors, high-throughput TCR beta sequencing was used to judge whether each TCR beta V gene segment behaved as functional or pseudogenic. The T cell repertoires of around 730 subjects were profiled by immunosequencing and related to cytomegalovirus serostatus. The number of donors typed differed by locus, with 629-630 for A, B, C, DRB1 and DQB1, more than 500 for DQA1, 600 to 610 for DPA1, and approximately 470 for DPB1. HLA typing included class I and class II loci at four-digit resolution. In a later analysis, previously published TCR beta repertoires from several hundred donors were re-analyzed and high-resolution HLA genotyping was added so that TCR occurrence patterns could be studied. Roughly 5 DR-DQ haplotypes were handled as single units for association and clustering because linkage in the cohort was strong. Donor age, sex, ethnicity and CMV serostatus were collected together with the repertoire data. Every discovery cohort repertoire had been produced on one sequencing platform. The study combined high-throughput TCR immunosequencing, statistical association of individual TCRs with disease status, and machine learning to predict cytomegalovirus infection status. The study aimed to test whether cataloging public T cell receptors could reveal signatures of past pathogen exposure. Points the paper makes about the study in general: A further reported finding was that TCR beta sequences accurately predicted the HLA-A and HLA-B alleles for most subjects in the first cohort. When HLA alleles, especially DR and DQ, strongly co-occurred, attributing TCR associations to individual alleles was difficult. The authors suggested that the approach could potentially be extended to other disease states and immunological phenotypes. Immune exposure information for the cohort was limited to CMV serostatus. In a later analysis, HLA-associated TCR beta chains showed more clonal expansion and lower generation probabilities than non-associated chains that were equally common. A few of the identified cytomegalovirus-associated TCR beta chains were confirmed in vitro to be specific for cytomegalovirus antigens. In a later analysis, TCR association rates were found to vary across HLA loci, with the most associated TCRs seen for DRB1 alleles and the fewest for HLA-C alleles. In a later analysis, most CMV-associated TCR beta chains were found to appear HLA-restricted, with HLA associations seemingly driven largely by CMV exposure. In an earlier analysis of approximately 590 of the donors, most TCR beta V segments appeared in productive rearrangements about 90% or about 30% of the time, broadly matching IMGT annotations. Across donors, most TCR sequences were observed very rarely, whereas some public TCRs were present in many individuals. The study listed 164 TCR beta chains as associated with cytomegalovirus. Some IMGT-functional V segments, including TRBV6-2 and TRBV6-3, could not be told apart with the 87-base-pair reads, so those segments were excluded. Linkage disequilibrium might explain the correlated functional status among segregating V segments, but an unknown experimental factor could not be ruled out. A later genetic analysis reported fewer N-insertions in productive TCRs among donors in an Asian-associated ancestry cluster than the approximately 700-donor mean. Cytomegalovirus status was reported to be diagnosed by the classifier with high specificity and sensitivity in both the original and validation cohorts. The earlier analysis of approximately 540 of the donors excluded roughly 17 rarely observed V segments, including chromosome 9 orphons, because counts were too low. In a later analysis, 15,000 to 20,000 TCR beta sequences were associated with specific HLA alleles at a false discovery rate of 0.05. Because HLA typing was unavailable for some donors at each locus, only the typed subset was used in association tests. In a later genetic analysis, a missense DCLRE1C variant was associated with V-gene and J-gene trimming of TCR beta chains, and the association was replicated in an independent cohort. The sequencing pipeline was judged likely to have produced a cluster of highly shared sequence variants as a technical artifact. This cohort had only TCR beta chains sequenced, and the lack of alpha or paired-chain data limited which features could be detected. Roughly uniform sequencing depth across donors was assumed in presence/absence analyses, although this assumption may not hold. In a later analysis, several top co-occurrence clusters were reported to appear linked to parvovirus B19, influenza, CMV and Epstein-Barr virus.

CDR3 length: 14 amino acids, cysteine to phenylalanine. The kept DNA is CDR3 alone, 42 bases in frame from the first base. CDR1 and CDR2 were assigned from the germline V gene as SGHRS and YFSETQ. At the junction V is shortened by 5 bases and J by 5 bases, with 16 bases in between. A word on this clone: Which antigen it targets is not known. No much larger clone is present one base from it, and per-base qualities are unavailable.

Library construction relied on the immunoSEQ multiplex PCR assay. The multiplex PCR relied on a mix of 60 forward primers for TCR Vbeta segments and 13 reverse primers for TCR Jbeta segments. A multiplex PCR assay on genomic DNA amplified the CDR3 region of rearranged TCR beta genes. The amplified TCR beta libraries were sequenced on the Illumina HiSeq System as 87-base-pair reads. The original methods were these. A later analysis counted about 80 million unique TCR beta chains across the 690 or so repertoires, and some 11 million of these chains were shared by at least two donors. A nearest-neighbor algorithm error-corrected the raw reads and collapsed the reads into unique sequences, merging closely related sequences to remove PCR and sequencing errors. CDR3 sequences were aligned to IMGT reference sequences to assign V, D and J gene segments. Each retained sequence needed at least a six-nucleotide match to both a V gene segment and a J gene segment. Rearrangements were called productive when the CDR3 lacked stop codons and stayed in frame with V and J; all others were non-productive. Following IMGT convention, CDR3 was defined as the stretch from the second conserved V-encoded cysteine up to the conserved J-encoded phenylalanine. The earlier analysis of about 610 of the donors excluded any sequence lacking an unambiguous match to a single V gene segment. In an earlier analysis of roughly 600 of the donors, a V segment was called functional when productive rearrangements were above 56.7%, and segregating when the standard deviation between donors exceeded 5%. A statistical classification framework was built to diagnose cytomegalovirus status from the catalog of TCR beta chain sequences. In a later analysis, TCR nucleotide sequences were compared against IMGT/GENE-DB human TR gene sequences so that V and J genes could be assigned. A later analysis assigned CDR3 sequences and most-parsimonious VDJ recombination scenarios with the TCRdist pipeline. In a later analysis, each TCR beta chain was defined by its CDR3 amino acid sequence together with its V-gene family, and reads without a unique V-gene family were excluded. To address suspected cross-contamination and a sequencing artifact, a later analysis removed a few hundred highly shared, low-generation-probability nucleotide sequences. For each public chain, a later analysis derived a clonal expansion index from normalized ranks of inferred template counts within each repertoire. In a later analysis, generation probabilities were computed with a VDJ recombination model fitted to out-of-frame rearrangements, and the resulting probabilities were checked against IGoR. A later analysis scored TCR-TCR, TCR-HLA and TCR-CMV co-occurrence with hypergeometric tests, applying a repertoire-size bias correction to TCR pairs. In a later analysis, false discovery rates were estimated by permuting HLA or CMV assignments 20 times. In a later analysis, co-occurring TCRs were grouped using DBSCAN, and TCRdist sequence similarity was added for clustering within HLA-allele-positive subsets. Repertoires with fewer than 30,000 or more than 120,000 public chains, plus five repertoires with anomalous nucleotide sharing, were excluded from co-occurrence clustering. What TCRdb holds here is the immuneACCESS table cut down to in-frame rearrangements. Part of the clones is not present; checked against another copy, under half of the missing clones reflect an unresolved V gene, and the others are unexplained. The DNA gave D and trimming, while V, J and clone size come from that table. The sample table shows about 140,000 clones, and roughly 83% are seen once. The ten largest clones take up 2.5% to 3.5% of the sample.

The cohort consisted of some 670 healthy bone marrow donors. At the time of sampling, every cohort member was nominally healthy, though immune exposures that went unrecorded were likely present. The donor tested CMV seronegative, placing the donor among the 300 to 450 seronegative members of the cohort. A peripheral blood sample was collected from each donor, and TCR beta sequencing was performed on peripheral blood mononuclear cells. The Qiagen DNeasy Blood Extraction Kit was used to extract genomic DNA from the blood cell samples. The chain is made from TRBV5-1 and TRBJ1-1, with TRBD1 perhaps the D gene, on 5 matching bases. Sequencing used PBMCs. This receptor was obtained from a female donor in good health and CMV-seronegative. The CDR3 has the sequence CASRPEGAGTEAFF. In nucleotides, the sequence is TGCGCCAGCAGGCCTGAAGGGGCAGGGACTGAAGCTTTCTTT.